A selection of T cell receptor beta chains follows, all from one sample in a study of PD-1 blockade in mismatch repair-deficient tumors. Produced via immunoSEQ multiplex PCR; TCRdb's table is partial and in-frame only. The sample yields about 100,000 clones, 70% to 85% seen once. The source was peripheral blood, collected 30 to 36 weeks after starting pembrolizumab. The receptors come from an adult with mismatch repair-deficient cancer. CDR3s include the opening cysteine and the closing phenylalanine or tryptophan. D genes are given only for firm matches. Rows give clone size only sometimes, using once, few, many, or a class for an expanded clone.

>TRBJ2-1|TRBD2|TRBV9|NA
TGTGCCAGCAGCGTAGGTCTAGCGGGAAACGGGCAGTTCTTC
CASSVGLAGNGQFF
>TRBJ1-5|NA|TRBV6-6|NA
TGTGCCAGCAGAAGACCCGAGGAGCATCAGCCCCAGCATTTT
CASRRPEEHQPQHF
>TRBJ1-1|NA|TRBV29-1|NA
TGCAGCGTTGGAGTCCGAATGAACACTGAAGCTTTCTTT
CSVGVRMNTEAFF
>TRBJ2-5|NA|TRBV7-6|NA
TGTGCCAGCAGCGTATCGGACAACTTAGTCCCGTACTTC
CASSVSDNLVPYF
>TRBJ2-7|TRBD2|TRBV9|NA
TGTGCCAGCAGCCCACTAGCGGGAGGCCCCTACGAGCAGTACTTC
CASSPLAGGPYEQYF
>TRBJ2-1|TRBD2|TRBV27|NA
TGTGCCAGCAATACCGCTAGCGGGAGGGCGAATGAGCAGTTCTTC
CASNTASGRANEQFF
>TRBJ2-3|NA|TRBV4-3|NA
TGCGCCAGCAGCCAAGATAACGGGCAGGGGACAGATACGCAGTATTTT
CASSQDNGQGTDTQYF
>TRBJ1-2|NA|TRBV25-1|NA
TGTGCCAGCAGTGATTCTTCATTAGAGGGGATCTATGGCTACACCTTC
CASSDSSLEGIYGYTF
>TRBJ1-3|TRBD1|TRBV7-2|NA
TGTGCCAGCAGCTGGACAGGGATAGGAAACACCATATATTTT
CASSWTGIGNTIYF
>TRBJ2-1|TRBD2|TRBV30|NA
TGTGCGTCTAGCGGGAGAACCAATGAGCAGTTCTTC
CASSGRTNEQFF
>TRBJ2-3|NA|TRBV11-3|NA
TGTGCCAGCAGCTTGGGGGCAGCCTCTAGCACAGATACGCAGTATTTT
CASSLGAASSTDTQYF
>TRBJ2-2|TRBD2|TRBV6-1|NA
TGTGCCAGCAGTCCGACTAGCGCCGGGGAGCTGTTTTTT
CASSPTSAGELFF
>TRBJ2-5|NA|TRBV2|NA
TGTGCCAGCAGTGTAAGGCAGCAAGAGACCCAGTACTTC
CASSVRQQETQYF
>TRBJ2-7|NA|TRBV5-1|NA
TGCGCCAGCAGCTCCCAGACAGGTAACTACGAGCAGTACTTC
CASSSQTGNYEQYF
>TRBJ2-5|NA|TRBV5-4|NA
TGTGCCAGCAGCTTTCCCGGGACTGAAGAGACCCAGTACTTC
CASSFPGTEETQYF
>TRBJ2-7|TRBD2|TRBV9|NA
TGTGCCAGCAGCTTCTTAGCGGGGACACCTTCCTACGAGCAGTACTTC
CASSFLAGTPSYEQYF
>TRBJ2-1|TRBD2|TRBV5-1|NA
TGCGCCAGCAGCAAGACTAGCGGGAGAAGTGAGCAGTTCTTC
CASSKTSGRSEQFF
>TRBJ2-5|NA|TRBV18|few
TGTGCCAGCTCACCACAACGGGGTCAGGCCCAGTACTTC
CASSPQRGQAQYF
>TRBJ2-2|TRBD1|TRBV10-3|NA
TGTGCCATCAGTGAAGGGGGCTCTTCGAACACCGGGGAGCTGTTTTTT
CAISEGGSSNTGELFF
>TRBJ2-7|TRBD2|TRBV6-6|NA
TGTGCCAGCAGTCTGGGACTAGTAGATGAGCAGTACTTC
CASSLGLVDEQYF
>TRBJ1-2|TRBD1|TRBV9|once
TGTGCCAGCAGCCACCCGACAGGGGGGCTCGGAGGCTACACCTTC
CASSHPTGGLGGYTF
>TRBJ2-7|NA|TRBV14|NA
TGTGCCAGCAGCCAAGAGGGGACTCTCGGGATCTACGAGCAGTACTTC
CASSQEGTLGIYEQYF
>TRBJ2-1|NA|TRBV18|NA
TGTGCCAGCTCACGTAATTCAAAGACCCCCTACAATGAGCAGTTCTTC
CASSRNSKTPYNEQFF
>TRBJ2-3|TRBD1|TRBV5-1|NA
TGCGCCAGCAATTACAGGGGGCTGACAGATACGCAGTATTTT
CASNYRGLTDTQYF
>TRBJ1-1|TRBD1|TRBV9|NA
TGTGCCAGCAGCGTAAAAGGGGGCAACACTGAAGCTTTCTTT
CASSVKGGNTEAFF
>TRBJ2-7|TRBD2|TRBV6-5|NA
TGTGCCAGCAGTCAACTAGCGGGAGTCTACGAGCAGTACTTC
CASSQLAGVYEQYF
>TRBJ2-7|TRBD2|TRBV15|NA
TGTGCCACCAGCAGGGGCGCCGGGGGGGAGCAGTACTTC
CATSRGAGGEQYF
>TRBJ1-1|NA|TRBV12-5|NA
TGTGCTAGTGGTTTAGGGGGGGACACTGAAGCTTTCTTT
CASGLGGDTEAFF
>TRBJ2-1|NA|TRBV7-8|NA
TGTGCCAGCAGTTCCCCATCCAAAGCGGTTGAGCAGTTCTTC
CASSSPSKAVEQFF
>TRBJ1-1|NA|TRBV18|NA
TGTGCCAGCTCACGGGAATACACTGAAGCTTTCTTT
CASSREYTEAFF
>TRBJ2-7|TRBD2|TRBV7-8|NA
TGTGCCAGCAGGGTAGCTCCTAGCGGGAGGGCCGTCTACGAGCAGTACTTC
CASRVAPSGRAVYEQYF
>TRBJ2-7|TRBD2|TRBV7-9|NA
TGTGCCAGCACCTCGAGCGGGAACCCCTACGAGCAGTACTTC
CASTSSGNPYEQYF
>TRBJ2-1|TRBD2|TRBV7-3|NA
TGTGCCAGCAGCTCCCAACTAGCGGGAGTGGGTGAGCAGTTCTTC
CASSSQLAGVGEQFF
>TRBJ2-3|TRBD2|TRBV9|NA
TGTGCCAGCAGCGGAAAGCTAGCGGGAGGGTCTTCTAGCACAGATACGCAGTATTTT
CASSGKLAGGSSSTDTQYF
>TRBJ1-2|NA|TRBV30|NA
TGTGCCTGGAGTGCAAAGGTTAGCTACACCTTC
CAWSAKVSYTF
>TRBJ2-1|NA|TRBV19|NA
TGTGCCAGTAGTAATGGCGGGATCGCTGGCAATGAGCAGTTCTTC
CASSNGGIAGNEQFF
>TRBJ2-7|NA|TRBV7-9|NA
TGTGCCAGCAGCTTCGGAAGTAGCTACGAGCAGTACTTC
CASSFGSSYEQYF
>TRBJ2-7|NA|TRBV6-5|NA
TGTGCCGTAAGACCGAGCTCCTACGAGCAGTACTTC
CAVRPSSYEQYF
>TRBJ2-1|NA|TRBV11-2|few
TGTGCCAGCAGCCCTGTGGGGACCAATGAGCAGTTCTTC
CASSPVGTNEQFF
>TRBJ2-1|TRBD2|TRBV7-9|NA
TGTGCCAGCAGCCTTTTACTAGCGGGAGTGGGTGAGCAGTTCTTC
CASSLLLAGVGEQFF
>TRBJ1-1|NA|TRBV29-1|NA
TGCAGCGTTGTAAGCAGTTCTACTGAAGCTTTCTTT
CSVVSSSTEAFF